This TCR beta chain derives from a study of tumor-infiltrating lymphocytes in primary liver carcinoma. At the level of the study: Sample counts of productive TCRbeta reads spanned roughly 3.5 to 7.13 million; these counts were similar across tissue types. Study results and caveats: Tumor top-250-clone fractions significantly exceeded those of blood (p = 0.039).

CDR1 LNHNV and CDR2 YYDKDF come from the germline V gene (reference sequence). The CDR3 covers 17 residues. This clonotype came up a few times. Its cognate antigen is unknown. One end of the junction fails to match germline, which may point to a read error. Total RNA (around 500 ng) served as template for TCR beta cDNA synthesis primed by a constant-region primer. It was through three nested multiplex PCR rounds of slightly modified ARM-PCR that TCR beta libraries arose. TRBV1-TRBV30 forward primers paired with a C-beta reverse primer were used in the first two PCR rounds, which ran roughly 10 cycles each. One entry per CDR3 protein results from TCRdb running MiXCR on the multiplex PCR reads. The table records more than 95,000 distinct CDR3 sequences, roughly 80% of them present only once. The source material, about 18-33 mg of unsorted bulk tissue, was used to co-extract RNA and DNA.

The chain carries TRBV15 and TRBJ2-3; possibly TRBD1 or TRBD2 for D (5 bases each). The source of this sequence is a man aged 40-50 years with primary liver carcinoma and hepatitis B virus infection. The sequencing sample was made of liver tumor tissue from sampling region 3. Stated subset: tumor region T3, left-lateral pole. CDR3 DNA sequence: TGTGCCACTAGCAGAGAGGGCGGACCGGGGACCACAGATACGCAGTATTTT. This gives the protein CATSREGGPGTTDTQYF.